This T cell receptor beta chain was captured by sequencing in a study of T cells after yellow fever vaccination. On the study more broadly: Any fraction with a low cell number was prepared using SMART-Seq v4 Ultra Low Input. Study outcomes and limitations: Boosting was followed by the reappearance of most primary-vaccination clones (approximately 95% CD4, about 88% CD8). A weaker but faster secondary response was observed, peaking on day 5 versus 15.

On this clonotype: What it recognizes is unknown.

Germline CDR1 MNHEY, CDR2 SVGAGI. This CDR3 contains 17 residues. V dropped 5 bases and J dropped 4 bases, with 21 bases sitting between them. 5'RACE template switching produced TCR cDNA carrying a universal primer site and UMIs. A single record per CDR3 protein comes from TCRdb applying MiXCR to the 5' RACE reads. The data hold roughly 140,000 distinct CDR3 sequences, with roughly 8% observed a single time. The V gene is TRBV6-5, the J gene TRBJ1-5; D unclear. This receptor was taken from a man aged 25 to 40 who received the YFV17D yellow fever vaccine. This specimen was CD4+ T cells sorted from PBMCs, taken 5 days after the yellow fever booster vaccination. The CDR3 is CASSLGRARLGNQPQHF. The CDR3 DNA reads TGTGCCAGCAGTCTAGGGCGGGCAAGATTAGGGAATCAGCCCCAGCATTTT.